This TCR beta chain was observed in a study of blood T cells in healthy people across ages. Overall study findings and caveats: Across samples, TCR beta diversity tracked strongly with naive T cell percentage. Roughly linear declines in TCR beta diversity per million T cells occurred with age.

The authors ran a second PCR of about 6 to 11 cycles using a sample-barcoded 5' primer and a J-beta primer mix. Each CDR3 protein is one row after TCRdb ran MiXCR on the 5' RACE reads. The sample holds roughly 1.9 million distinct CDR3 sequences, more than 35% seen once. Individuals who donated were healthy Caucasians from Russia aged 6 to 90. Every donor gave approximately 10 milliliters of peripheral blood. Germline CDR1 SQVTM, CDR2 ANQGSEA. The CDR3 loop spans 15 amino acids. The ends were cut back, 6 bases at V and 2 bases at J, with 18 bases in the middle. In regard to this clonotype: Its target is not known.

The sequence came from a human donor in good health. Sequenced sample: blood. V usage is TRBV29-1 and J usage is TRBJ2-3; D might be TRBD1 (5 bases). CDR3 bases: TGCAGCGTCGCTCTAGTGGGGCAGCTCACAGATACGCAGTATTTT. Its protein is CSVALVGQLTDTQYF.